This T cell receptor beta chain was recovered during a study of shared clonotypes between healthy human individuals. Study-level information: Per-donor plates numbered three CD4 naive, three CD4 memory, two CD8 naive and one CD8 memory. Findings and caveats of the study: Several donors held roughly 5% of naive CD4 clonotypes in common. A generally larger estimated richness was seen in naive subsets than in memory subsets.

Worth noting for this clone: Antigen: not known.

Germline CDR1 KGHSH, CDR2 LQKENI. V shed 3 bases and J shed 5 bases, with 16 bases lying between them. This CDR3 region has 15 residues. Every subset had its genomic DNA shared out evenly among several immunoSEQ plates. Profiled with immunoSEQ multiplex PCR; TCRdb holds only in-frame clones, not every one. The table includes more than 900,000 clones, 70% to 80% detected once. The rearrangement uses TRBV18 and TRBJ1-1; D gene uncertain. The clonotype comes from a man between 18 and 35 years old in good health. Some clones in this sample may be carry-over from other donors' samples. What was sequenced was memory CD4+ T cells from PBMCs. The sample's subset: CD45RA-negative fraction. Here the CDR3 reads CASSPGPGTRTEAFF. The CDR3 DNA sequence: TGTGCCAGCTCACCTGGGCCTGGCACAAGAACTGAAGCTTTCTTT.